A selection of T cell receptor beta chains follows, all from one sample in a study of tumor and adjacent non-tumor tissue in lung cancer. TCRdb ran MiXCR on the multiplex PCR reads and lists one entry per CDR3 protein. Of fewer than 55,000 distinct CDR3 sequences in the sample, roughly two thirds were seen once. Sequenced: distant non-tumor lung tissue. These receptors were taken from a middle-aged woman with non-small cell lung cancer. CDR3s include the opening cysteine and the closing phenylalanine or tryptophan. Each record gives: clone size, D gene, J gene, V gene, CDR3 protein, CDR3 DNA. D genes are given only for firm matches. Clone size is stated in some rows and not others, as once, few, many or a class when expanded.

NA,TRBD1,TRBJ2-3,TRBV6-6,CASSTTGGKQPQYF,TGTGCAAGCAGTACGACAGGGGGGAAACAGCCCCAGTATTTT
NA,NA,TRBJ2-4,TRBV11-2,CVSSLDRGAGRRAKNIQYF,TGTGTCAGCAGCTTAGACCGCGGCGCGGGGAGGAGGGCCAAAAACATTCAGTACTTT
NA,TRBD1,TRBJ1-6,TRBV11-2,CASSPGQGNSSLHF,TGTGCCAGCAGCCCGGGACAGGGCAATTCATCCCTCCACTTT
few,NA,TRBJ2-1,TRBV7-9,CASSLGGGGGNEQSF,TGTGCCAGCAGCTTAGGAGGCGGAGGAGGCAACGAGCAGTCCTTC
NA,TRBD1,TRBJ2-5,TRBV7-8,CPSSETGGNQETRYF,TGTCCCAGCAGTGAGACAGGGGGCAATCAAGAGACCCGGTACTTC
NA,NA,TRBJ2-7,TRBV6-5,CANSRTEGYEQYF,TGTGCCAACAGTAGGACGGAGGGCTACGAGCAGTACTTC
NA,NA,TRBJ2-3,TRBV6-1,CAGESEGRIGTQYF,TGTGCCGGTGAGAGTGAGGGCCGGATTGGTACGCAGTATTTT
NA,TRBD2,TRBJ2-3,TRBV7-9,CVSSGPGLGGPTDTQYF,TGTGTCAGCAGCGGCCCAGGACTAGGAGGGCCCACGGATACGCAGTATTTT
NA,NA,TRBJ1-5,TRBV11-2,CASSLDTSPNQPQHF,TGTGCCAGCAGCTTAGATACGAGCCCCAATCAGCCCCAGCATTTT
NA,NA,TRBJ2-1,TRBV6-2/TRBV6-3,CASRLGQQGSNEKFF,TGTGCCAGCAGACTGGGGCAGCAAGGATCCAATGAGAAGTTCTTC
NA,NA,TRBJ1-5,TRBV28,CASSPREGRNQPQHF,TGTGCCAGCAGCCCCCGGGAGGGGCGAAATCAGCCCCAGCATTTT
NA,NA,TRBJ1-1,TRBV5-1,CASSLRLYSRTEAFF,TGCGCCAGCAGCTTGAGATTGTATTCTCGCACTGAAGCTTTCTTT
NA,NA,TRBJ2-3,TRBV29-1,CSPIFWADTQYF,TGCAGCCCAATCTTCTGGGCAGATACGCAGTATTTT
NA,NA,TRBJ2-3,TRBV20-1,CSASGTRIVDTQYF,TGCAGTGCTAGCGGGACGCGAATCGTAGATACGCAGTATTTT
medium-sized,TRBD1,TRBJ2-3,TRBV11-2,CASSRQGVDTQYF,TGTGCCAGCAGCAGACAGGGGGTAGATACGCAGTATTTT
few,TRBD2,TRBJ2-3,TRBV20-1,CSAQTTSDSTDTQYF,TGCAGTGCCCAGACCACTAGCGACAGCACAGATACGCAGTATTTT
NA,TRBD1,TRBJ2-7,TRBV28,CASIPALGTESYEQYF,TGTGCCAGCATCCCGGCCCTCGGGACAGAGTCCTACGAGCAGTACTTC
few,NA,TRBJ2-5,TRBV11-2,CTSSLGAGSGIGETQYF,TGTACCAGCAGCTTAGGGGCTGGGTCCGGGATCGGAGAGACCCAGTACTTC
NA,TRBD2,TRBJ2-3,TRBV11-2,CASNASGRAIDTQYF,TGTGCCAGCAACGCTAGCGGGAGGGCCATAGATACGCAGTATTTT
NA,NA,TRBJ1-1,TRBV20-1,CSAPPPGGGTETFF,TGCAGTGCTCCTCCCCCAGGAGGAGGCACTGAAACTTTCTTT
few,NA,TRBJ2-1,TRBV20-1,CSASRLNEQFF,TGCAGTGCTAGCAGGCTGAATGAGCAGTTCTTC
once,NA,TRBJ2-7,TRBV20-1,CSVNHGKRSSYKQYF,TGCAGTGTCAATCATGGTAAGCGGTCCTCCTACAAGCAGTACTTC
NA,TRBD2,TRBJ2-1,TRBV4-1,CASSQWIGSGGYNEQFF,TGCGCCAGTAGCCAATGGATTGGGTCGGGAGGGTACAATGAGCAGTTCTTC
NA,NA,TRBJ2-5,TRBV11-3,CASGLPPQETQYF,TGTGCCAGCGGCTTACCACCGCAAGAGACCCAGTACTTC
once,NA,TRBJ2-1,TRBV11-3,CASSCGQGQDVDEQFF,TGTGCCAGCAGCTGTGGGCAGGGCCAGGACGTGGATGAGCAGTTCTTC
NA,NA,TRBJ2-7,TRBV6-6,CVSSTTRTTYEQYF,TGCGTCAGCAGTACCACTAGGACTACCTACGAGCAGTACTTC
many,TRBD2,TRBJ2-1,TRBV12-3/TRBV12-4,CASSPTSGRAREQFF,TGTGCCAGCAGCCCTACTAGCGGGAGGGCCAGGGAGCAGTTCTTC
few,NA,TRBJ2-3,TRBV2,CASTEQGTDTQYF,TGTGCCAGCACGGAGCAGGGCACAGATACGCAGTATTTT
NA,NA,TRBJ2-5,TRBV7-9,CATSLNREKTQYF,TGTGCCACCAGCTTGAACAGGGAAAAGACCCAGTACTTC
NA,TRBD2,TRBJ2-3,TRBV20-1,CSAREGGVGDTQYF,TGCAGTGCTAGAGAGGGGGGGGTTGGGGATACGCAGTATTTT
NA,NA,TRBJ2-2,TRBV6-5,CASSYRRVSARGELFF,TGTGCCAGCAGTTATCGGAGGGTCTCGGCTCGCGGGGAGCTGTTTTTT
NA,TRBD1,TRBJ2-1,TRBV11-2,CTSNLEGTGGYSEQFF,TGTACCAGCAACTTAGAGGGGACAGGGGGTTACAGTGAGCAGTTCTTC
once,NA,TRBJ2-1,TRBV11-2,CANSSSSLELEFF,TGTGCCAACAGCTCATCCAGTCTTGAGCTAGAGTTCTTC